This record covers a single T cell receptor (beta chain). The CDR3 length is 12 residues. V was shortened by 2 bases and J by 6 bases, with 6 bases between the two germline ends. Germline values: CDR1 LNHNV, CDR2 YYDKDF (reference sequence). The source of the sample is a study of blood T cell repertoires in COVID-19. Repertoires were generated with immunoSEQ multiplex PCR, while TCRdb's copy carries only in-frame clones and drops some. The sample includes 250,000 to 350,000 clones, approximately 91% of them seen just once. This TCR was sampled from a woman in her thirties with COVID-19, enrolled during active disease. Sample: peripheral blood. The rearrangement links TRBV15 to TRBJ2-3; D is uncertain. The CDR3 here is CATSRNGDTQYF. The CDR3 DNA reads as TGTGCCACCAGCAGAAACGGGGATACGCAGTATTTT. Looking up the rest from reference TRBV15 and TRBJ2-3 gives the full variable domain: DAMVIQNPRYQVTQFGKPVTLSCSQTLNHNVMYWYQQKSSQAPKLLFHYYDKDFNNEADTPDNFQSRRPNTSFCFLDIRSPGLGDTAMYLCATSRNGDTQYFGPGTRLTVL.